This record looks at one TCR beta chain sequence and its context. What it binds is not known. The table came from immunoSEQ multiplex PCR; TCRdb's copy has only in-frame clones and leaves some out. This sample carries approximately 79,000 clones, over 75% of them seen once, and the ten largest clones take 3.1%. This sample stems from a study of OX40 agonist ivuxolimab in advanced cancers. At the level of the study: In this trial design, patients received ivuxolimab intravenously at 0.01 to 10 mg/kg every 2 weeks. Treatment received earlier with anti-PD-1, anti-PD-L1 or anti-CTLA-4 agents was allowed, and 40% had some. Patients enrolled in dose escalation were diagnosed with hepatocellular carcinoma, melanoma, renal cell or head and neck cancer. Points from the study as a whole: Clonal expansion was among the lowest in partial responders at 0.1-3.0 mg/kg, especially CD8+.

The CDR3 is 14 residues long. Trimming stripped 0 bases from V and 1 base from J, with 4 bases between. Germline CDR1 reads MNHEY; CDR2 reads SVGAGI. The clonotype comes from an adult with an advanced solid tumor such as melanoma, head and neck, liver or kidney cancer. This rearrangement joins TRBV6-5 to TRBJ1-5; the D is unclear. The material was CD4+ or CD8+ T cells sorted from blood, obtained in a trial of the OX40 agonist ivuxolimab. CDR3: CASSYSGSNQPQHF. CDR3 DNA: TGTGCCAGCAGTTACTCGGGCAGCAATCAGCCCCAGCATTTT.